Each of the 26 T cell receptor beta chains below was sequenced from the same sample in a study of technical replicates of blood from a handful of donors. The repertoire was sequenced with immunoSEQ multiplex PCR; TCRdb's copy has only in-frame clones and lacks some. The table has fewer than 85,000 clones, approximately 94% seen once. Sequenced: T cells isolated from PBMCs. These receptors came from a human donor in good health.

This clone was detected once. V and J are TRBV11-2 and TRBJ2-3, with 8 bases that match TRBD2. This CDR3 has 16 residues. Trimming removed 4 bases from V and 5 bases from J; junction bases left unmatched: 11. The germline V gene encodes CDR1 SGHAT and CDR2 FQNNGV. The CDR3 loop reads CASSSLGRAAGDTQYF. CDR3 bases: TGTGCCAGCAGCTCCCTCGGGAGGGCGGCTGGAGATACGCAGTATTTT.

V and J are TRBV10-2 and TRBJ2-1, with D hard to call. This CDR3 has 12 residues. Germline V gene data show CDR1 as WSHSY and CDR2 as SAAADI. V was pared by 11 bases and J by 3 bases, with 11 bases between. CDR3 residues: CAPPPGYNEQFF. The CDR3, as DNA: TGCGCCCCACCACCGGGCTACAATGAGCAGTTCTTC.

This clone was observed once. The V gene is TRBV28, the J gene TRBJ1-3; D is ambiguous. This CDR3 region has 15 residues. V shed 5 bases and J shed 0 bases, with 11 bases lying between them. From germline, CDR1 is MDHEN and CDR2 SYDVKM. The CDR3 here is CASSRQSSSGNTIYF. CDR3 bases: TGTGCCAGCAGTAGACAATCAAGCTCTGGAAACACCATATATTTT.

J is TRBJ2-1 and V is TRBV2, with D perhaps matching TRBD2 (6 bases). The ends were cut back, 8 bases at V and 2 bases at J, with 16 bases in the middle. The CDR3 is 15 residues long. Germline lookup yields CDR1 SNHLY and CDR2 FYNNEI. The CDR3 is CASGSSVRTYNEQFF. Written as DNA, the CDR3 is TGTGCCAGCGGATCTAGCGTTCGGACCTACAATGAGCAGTTCTTC.

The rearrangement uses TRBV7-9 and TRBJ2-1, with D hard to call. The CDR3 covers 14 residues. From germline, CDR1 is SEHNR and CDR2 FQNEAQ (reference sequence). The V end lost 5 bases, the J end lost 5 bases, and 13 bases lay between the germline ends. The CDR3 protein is CASSPQTGNNEQFF. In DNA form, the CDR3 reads TGTGCCAGCAGCCCACAGACCGGAAACAATGAGCAGTTCTTC.

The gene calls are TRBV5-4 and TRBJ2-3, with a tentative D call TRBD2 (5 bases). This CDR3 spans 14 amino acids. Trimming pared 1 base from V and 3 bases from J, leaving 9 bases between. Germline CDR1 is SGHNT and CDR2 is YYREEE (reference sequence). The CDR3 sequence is CASSLIAITDTQYF. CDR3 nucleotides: TGTGCCAGCAGCTTGATAGCGATTACAGATACGCAGTATTTT.

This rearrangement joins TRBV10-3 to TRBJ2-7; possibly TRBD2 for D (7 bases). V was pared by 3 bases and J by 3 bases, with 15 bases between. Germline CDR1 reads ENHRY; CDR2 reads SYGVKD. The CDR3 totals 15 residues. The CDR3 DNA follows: TGTGCCATCAGTGACCCCCTAGCGGACAGCTACGAGCAGTACTTC. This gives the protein CAISDPLADSYEQYF.

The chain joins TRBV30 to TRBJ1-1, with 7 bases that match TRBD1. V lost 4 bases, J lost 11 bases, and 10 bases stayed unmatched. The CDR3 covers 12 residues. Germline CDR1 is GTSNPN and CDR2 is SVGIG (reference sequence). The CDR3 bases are TGTGCCTGGATGGGAGCACAGGGGAGGGCTTTCTTT. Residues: CAWMGAQGRAFF.

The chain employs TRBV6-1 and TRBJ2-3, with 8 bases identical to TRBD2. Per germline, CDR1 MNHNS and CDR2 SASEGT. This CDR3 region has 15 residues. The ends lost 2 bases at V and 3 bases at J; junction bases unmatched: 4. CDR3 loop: CASSEFGGRTDTQYF. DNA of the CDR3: TGTGCCAGCAGTGAATTTGGCGGGAGGACAGATACGCAGTATTTT.

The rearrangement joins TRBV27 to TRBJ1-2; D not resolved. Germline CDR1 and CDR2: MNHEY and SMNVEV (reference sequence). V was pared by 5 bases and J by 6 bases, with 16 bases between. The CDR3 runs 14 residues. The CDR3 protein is CASSHQAGPDGYTF. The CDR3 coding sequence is TGTGCCAGCAGTCACCAAGCAGGCCCGGATGGCTACACCTTC.

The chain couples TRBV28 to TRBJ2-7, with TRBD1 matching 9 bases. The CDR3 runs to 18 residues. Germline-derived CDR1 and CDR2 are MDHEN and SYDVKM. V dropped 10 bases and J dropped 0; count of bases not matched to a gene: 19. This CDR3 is CATLLYPDRGEGSYEQYF. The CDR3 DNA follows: TGTGCCACCCTACTTTATCCAGACAGGGGGGAGGGCTCCTACGAGCAGTACTTC.

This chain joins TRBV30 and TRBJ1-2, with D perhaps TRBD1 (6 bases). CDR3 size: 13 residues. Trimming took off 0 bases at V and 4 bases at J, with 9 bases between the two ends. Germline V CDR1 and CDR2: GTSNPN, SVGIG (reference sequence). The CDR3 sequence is CAWSVRGGYGYTF. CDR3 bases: TGTGCCTGGAGTGTACGAGGGGGCTATGGCTACACCTTC. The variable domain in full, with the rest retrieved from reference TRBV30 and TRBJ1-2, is SQTIHQWPATLVQPVGSPLSLECTVEGTSNPNLYWYRQAAGRGLQLLFYSVGIGQISSEVPQNLSASRPQDRQFILSSKKLLLSDSGFYLCAWSVRGGYGYTFGSGTRLTVV.

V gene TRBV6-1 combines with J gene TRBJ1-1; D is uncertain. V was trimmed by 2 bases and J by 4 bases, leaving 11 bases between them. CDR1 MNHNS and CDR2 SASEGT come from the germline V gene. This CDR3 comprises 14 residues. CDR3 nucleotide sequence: TGTGCCAGCAGTGAAAAGGCGGCATCCACTGAAGCTTTCTTT. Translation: CASSEKAASTEAFF.

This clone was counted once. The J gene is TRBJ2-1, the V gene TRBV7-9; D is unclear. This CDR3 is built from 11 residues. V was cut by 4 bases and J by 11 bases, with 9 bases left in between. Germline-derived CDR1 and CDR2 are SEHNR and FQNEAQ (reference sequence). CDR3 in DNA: TGTGCCAGCAGCTCGCAACTAAAGCAGTTCTTC. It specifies CASSSQLKQFF.

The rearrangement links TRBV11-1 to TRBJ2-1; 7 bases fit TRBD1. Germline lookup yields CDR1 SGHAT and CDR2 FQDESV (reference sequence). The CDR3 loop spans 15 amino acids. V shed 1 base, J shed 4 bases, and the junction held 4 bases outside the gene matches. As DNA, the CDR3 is TGTGCCAGCAGCTTAGGCCGGACAGGTTACAATGAGCAGTTCTTC. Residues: CASSLGRTGYNEQFF.

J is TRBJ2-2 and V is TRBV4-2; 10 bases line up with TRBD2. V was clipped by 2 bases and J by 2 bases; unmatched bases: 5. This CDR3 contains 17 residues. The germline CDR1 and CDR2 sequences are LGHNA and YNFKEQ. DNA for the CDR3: TGTGCCAGCAGCCAAATAAGCGGGGGGGCCAACACCGGGGAGCTGTTTTTT. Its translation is CASSQISGGANTGELFF.

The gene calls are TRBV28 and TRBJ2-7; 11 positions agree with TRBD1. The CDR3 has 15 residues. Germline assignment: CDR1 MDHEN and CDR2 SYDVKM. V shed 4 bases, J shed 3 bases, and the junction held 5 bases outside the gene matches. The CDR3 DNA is TGTGCCAGCAGTTCCGGTGGGACAGGGGGCTACGAGCAGTACTTC. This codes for CASSSGGTGGYEQYF.

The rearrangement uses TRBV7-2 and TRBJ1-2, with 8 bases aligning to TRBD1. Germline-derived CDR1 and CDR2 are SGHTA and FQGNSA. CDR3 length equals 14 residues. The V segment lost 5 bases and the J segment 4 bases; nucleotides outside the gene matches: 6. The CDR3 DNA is TGTGCCAGCAGCACCCACAGGGGGGGCTATGGCTACACCTTC. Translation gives CASSTHRGGYGYTF.

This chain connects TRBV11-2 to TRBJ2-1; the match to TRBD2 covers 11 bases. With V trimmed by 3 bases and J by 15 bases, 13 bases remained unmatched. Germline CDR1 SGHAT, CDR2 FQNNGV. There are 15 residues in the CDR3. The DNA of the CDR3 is TGTGCCAGCAGCTTTAGCGGGAGGGCCCCCGGGCCTGGGTTCTTC. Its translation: CASSFSGRAPGPGFF.

In DNA form, the CDR3 reads TGTGCCAGTAGTATCCTCAGCAGGGAGGACACTGAAGCTTTCTTT. Translation: CASSILSREDTEAFF. V usage is TRBV19 and J usage is TRBJ1-1; perhaps TRBD1 as D (5 bases). Germline assignment: CDR1 LNHDA and CDR2 SQIVND (reference sequence). There are 15 residues in the CDR3. Trimming pared 3 bases from V and 3 bases from J, leaving 14 bases between. Together with reference TRBV19 and TRBJ1-1, the CDR3 gives the full variable domain: DGGITQSPKYLFRKEGQNVTLSCEQNLNHDAMYWYRQDPGQGLRLIYYSQIVNDFQKGDIAEGYSVSREKKESFPLTVTSAQKNPTAFYLCASSILSREDTEAFFGQGTRLTVV.

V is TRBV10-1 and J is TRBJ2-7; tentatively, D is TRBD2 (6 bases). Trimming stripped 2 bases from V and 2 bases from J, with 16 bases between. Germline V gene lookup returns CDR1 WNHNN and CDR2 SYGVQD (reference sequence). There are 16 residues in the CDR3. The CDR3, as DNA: TGCGCCAGCAGTGAGCTAAGGTTATCGGGGGCCTACGAGCAGTACTTC. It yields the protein CASSELRLSGAYEQYF.

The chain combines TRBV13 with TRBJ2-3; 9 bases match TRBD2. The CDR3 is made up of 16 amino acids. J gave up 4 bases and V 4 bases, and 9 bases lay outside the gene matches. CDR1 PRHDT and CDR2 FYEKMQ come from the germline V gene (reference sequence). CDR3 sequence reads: CASSSYGTSLADTQYF. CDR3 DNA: TGTGCCAGCAGCTCCTACGGGACTAGCTTGGCAGATACGCAGTATTTT.

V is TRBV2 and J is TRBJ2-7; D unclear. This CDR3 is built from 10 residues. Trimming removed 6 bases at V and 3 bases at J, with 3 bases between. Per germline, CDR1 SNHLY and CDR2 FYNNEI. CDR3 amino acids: CASRYYEQYF. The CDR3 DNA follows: TGTGCCAGCAGGTACTACGAGCAGTACTTC. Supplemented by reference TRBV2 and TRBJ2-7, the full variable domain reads EPEVTQTPSHQVTQMGQEVILRCVPISNHLYFYWYRQILGQKVEFLVSFYNNEISEKSEIFDDQFSVERPDGSNFTLKIRSTKLEDSAMYFCASRYYEQYFGPGTRLTVT.

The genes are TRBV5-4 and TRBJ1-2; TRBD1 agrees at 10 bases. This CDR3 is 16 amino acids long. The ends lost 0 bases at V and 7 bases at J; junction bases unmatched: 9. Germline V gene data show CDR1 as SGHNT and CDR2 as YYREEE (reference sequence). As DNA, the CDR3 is TGTGCCAGCAGCTTGGGGGGGAGACAGGGGGCAGGTGGCTACACCTTC. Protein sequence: CASSLGGRQGAGGYTF.

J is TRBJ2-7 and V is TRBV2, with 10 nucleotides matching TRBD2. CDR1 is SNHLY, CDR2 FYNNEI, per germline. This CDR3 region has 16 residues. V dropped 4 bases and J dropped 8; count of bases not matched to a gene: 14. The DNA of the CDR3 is TGTGCCAGCAGTGTCAGTGAGAGTCTAGCGGGGGTAAAGCAGTACTTC. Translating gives CASSVSESLAGVKQYF.

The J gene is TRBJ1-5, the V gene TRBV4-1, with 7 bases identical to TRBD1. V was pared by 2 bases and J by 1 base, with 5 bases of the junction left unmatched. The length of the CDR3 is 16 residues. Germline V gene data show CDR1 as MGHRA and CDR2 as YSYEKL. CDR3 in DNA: TGCGCCAGCAGCCAACCCCGACAGGGCAGCAATCAGCCCCAGCATTTT. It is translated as CASSQPRQGSNQPQHF.